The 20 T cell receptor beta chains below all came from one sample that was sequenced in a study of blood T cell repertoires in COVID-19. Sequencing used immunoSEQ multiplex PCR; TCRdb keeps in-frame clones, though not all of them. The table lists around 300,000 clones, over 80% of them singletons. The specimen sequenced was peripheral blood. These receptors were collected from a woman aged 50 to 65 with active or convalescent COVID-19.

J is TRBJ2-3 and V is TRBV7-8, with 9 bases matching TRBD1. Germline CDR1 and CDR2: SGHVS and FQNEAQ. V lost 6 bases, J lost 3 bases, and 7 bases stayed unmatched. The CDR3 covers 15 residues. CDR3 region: CASRADRGSTDTQYF. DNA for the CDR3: TGTGCCAGCAGAGCCGACAGGGGGTCAACAGATACGCAGTATTTT.

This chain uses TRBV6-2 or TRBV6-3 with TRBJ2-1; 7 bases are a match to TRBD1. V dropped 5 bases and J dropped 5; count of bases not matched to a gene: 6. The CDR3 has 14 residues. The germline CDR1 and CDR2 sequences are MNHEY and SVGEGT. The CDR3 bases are TGTGCCAGCAGTCCGTCGACAGGGAACAATGAGCAGTTCTTC. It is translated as CASSPSTGNNEQFF.

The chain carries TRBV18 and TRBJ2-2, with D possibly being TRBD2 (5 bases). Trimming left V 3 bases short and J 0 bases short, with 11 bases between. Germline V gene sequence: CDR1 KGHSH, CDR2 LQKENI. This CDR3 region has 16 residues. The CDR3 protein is CASSPINGANTGELFF. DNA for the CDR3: TGTGCCAGCTCACCGATAAACGGGGCGAACACCGGGGAGCTGTTTTTT.

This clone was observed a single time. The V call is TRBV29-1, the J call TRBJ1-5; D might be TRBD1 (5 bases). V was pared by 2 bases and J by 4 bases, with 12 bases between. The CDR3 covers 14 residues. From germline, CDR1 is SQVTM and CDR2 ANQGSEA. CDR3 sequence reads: CSVERGRGNQPQHF. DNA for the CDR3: TGCAGCGTTGAAAGGGGTCGAGGAAATCAGCCCCAGCATTTT.

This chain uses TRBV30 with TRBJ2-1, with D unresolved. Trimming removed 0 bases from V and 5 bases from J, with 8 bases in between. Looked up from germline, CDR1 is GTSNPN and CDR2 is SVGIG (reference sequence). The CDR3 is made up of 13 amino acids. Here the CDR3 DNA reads TGTGCCTGGAGTGTTCTACAGAACAATGAGCAGTTCTTC. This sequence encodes CAWSVLQNNEQFF.

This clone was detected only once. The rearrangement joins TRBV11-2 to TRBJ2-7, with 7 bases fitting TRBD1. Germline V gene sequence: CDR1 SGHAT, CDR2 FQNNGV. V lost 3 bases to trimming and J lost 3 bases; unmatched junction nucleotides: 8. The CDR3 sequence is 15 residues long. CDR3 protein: CASSFQTGNLYEQYF. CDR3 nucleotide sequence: TGTGCCAGCAGCTTCCAGACAGGGAACCTCTACGAGCAGTACTTC.

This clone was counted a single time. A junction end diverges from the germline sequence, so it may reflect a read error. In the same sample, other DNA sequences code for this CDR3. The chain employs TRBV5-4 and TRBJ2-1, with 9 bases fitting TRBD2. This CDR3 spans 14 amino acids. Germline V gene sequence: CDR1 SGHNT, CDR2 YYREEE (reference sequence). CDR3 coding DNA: TGTGCCAGCAGTTTGGGACTAGCAGACAATGAGCAGTTCTTC. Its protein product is CASSLGLADNEQFF.

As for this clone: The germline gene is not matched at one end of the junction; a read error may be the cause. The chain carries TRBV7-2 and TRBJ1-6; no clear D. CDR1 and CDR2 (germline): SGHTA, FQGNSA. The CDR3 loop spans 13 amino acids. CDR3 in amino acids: CASSPSHNSPLHF. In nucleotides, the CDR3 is TGTGCCAGCAGCCCCTCCCATAATTCACCCCTCCACTTT.

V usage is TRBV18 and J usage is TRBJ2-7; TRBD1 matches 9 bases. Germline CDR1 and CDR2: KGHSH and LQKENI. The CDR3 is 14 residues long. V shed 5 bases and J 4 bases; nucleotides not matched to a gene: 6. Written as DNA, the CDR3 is TGTGCCAGCTCAGCCACAGGGGGCGGATACGAGCAGTACTTC. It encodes CASSATGGGYEQYF.

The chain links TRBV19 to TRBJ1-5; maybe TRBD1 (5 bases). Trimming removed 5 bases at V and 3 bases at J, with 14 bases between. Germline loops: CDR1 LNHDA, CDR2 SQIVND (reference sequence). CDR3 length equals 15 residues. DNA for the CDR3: TGTGCCAGTAGTCCCGGCAGGGTGCTCAATCAGCCCCAGCATTTT. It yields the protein CASSPGRVLNQPQHF.

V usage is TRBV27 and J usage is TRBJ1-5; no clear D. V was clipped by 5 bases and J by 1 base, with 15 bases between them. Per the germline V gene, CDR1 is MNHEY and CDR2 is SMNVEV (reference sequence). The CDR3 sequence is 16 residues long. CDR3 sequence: CASSPRAALSNQPQHF. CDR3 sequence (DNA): TGTGCCAGCAGTCCCCGAGCGGCATTAAGCAATCAGCCCCAGCATTTT.

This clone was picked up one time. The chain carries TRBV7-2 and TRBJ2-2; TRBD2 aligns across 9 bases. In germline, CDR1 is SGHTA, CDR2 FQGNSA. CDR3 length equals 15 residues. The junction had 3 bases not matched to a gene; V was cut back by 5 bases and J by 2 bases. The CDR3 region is CASSKTSGNTGELFF. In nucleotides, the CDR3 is TGTGCCAGCAGCAAGACTAGCGGCAACACCGGGGAGCTGTTTTTT.

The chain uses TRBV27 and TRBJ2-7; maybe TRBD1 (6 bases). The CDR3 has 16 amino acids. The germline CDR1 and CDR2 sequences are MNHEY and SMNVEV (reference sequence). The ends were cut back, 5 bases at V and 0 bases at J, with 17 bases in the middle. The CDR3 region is CASSTILTGYSYEQYF. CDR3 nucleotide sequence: TGTGCCAGCAGTACGATTCTCACAGGGTACTCCTACGAGCAGTACTTC.

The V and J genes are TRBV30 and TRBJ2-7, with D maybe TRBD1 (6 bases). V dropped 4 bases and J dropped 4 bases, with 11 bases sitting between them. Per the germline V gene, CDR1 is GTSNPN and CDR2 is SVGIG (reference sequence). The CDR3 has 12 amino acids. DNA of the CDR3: TGTGCCTGGATAACAGGGCGATACGAGCAGTACTTC. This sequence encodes CAWITGRYEQYF.

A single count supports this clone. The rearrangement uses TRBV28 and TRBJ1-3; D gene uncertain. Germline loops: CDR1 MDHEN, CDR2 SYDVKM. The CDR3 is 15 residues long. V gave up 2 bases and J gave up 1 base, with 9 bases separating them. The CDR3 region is CASSLAGSSGNTIYF. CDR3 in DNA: TGTGCCAGCAGTTTAGCGGGGAGTTCTGGAAACACCATATATTTT. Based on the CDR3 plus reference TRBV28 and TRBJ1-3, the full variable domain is DVKVTQSSRYLVKRTGEKVFLECVQDMDHENMFWYRQDPGLGLRLIYFSYDVKMKEKGDIPEGYSVSREKKERFSLILESASTNQTSMYLCASSLAGSSGNTIYFGEGSWLTVV.

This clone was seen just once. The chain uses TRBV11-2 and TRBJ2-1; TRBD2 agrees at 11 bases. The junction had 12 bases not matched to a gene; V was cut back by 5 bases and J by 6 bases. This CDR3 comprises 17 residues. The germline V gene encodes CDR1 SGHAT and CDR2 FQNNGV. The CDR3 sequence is CASSPLRGTSGSNEQFF. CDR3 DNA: TGTGCCAGCAGCCCTCTTAGGGGGACTAGCGGATCCAATGAGCAGTTCTTC.

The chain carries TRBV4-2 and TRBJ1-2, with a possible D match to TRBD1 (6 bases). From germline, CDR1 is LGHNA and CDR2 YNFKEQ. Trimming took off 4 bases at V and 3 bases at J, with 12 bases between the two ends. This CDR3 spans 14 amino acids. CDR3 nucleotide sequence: TGTGCCAGCAGCCCACAGGGTGGGGACTATGGCTACACCTTC. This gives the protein CASSPQGGDYGYTF.

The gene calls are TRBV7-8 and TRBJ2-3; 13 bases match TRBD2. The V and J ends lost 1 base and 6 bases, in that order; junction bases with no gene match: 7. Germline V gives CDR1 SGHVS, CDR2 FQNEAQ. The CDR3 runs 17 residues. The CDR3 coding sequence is TGTGCCAGCAGCTTAGAGCCCGGACTAGCGGGAGCGGATACGCAGTATTTT. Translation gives CASSLEPGLAGADTQYF.

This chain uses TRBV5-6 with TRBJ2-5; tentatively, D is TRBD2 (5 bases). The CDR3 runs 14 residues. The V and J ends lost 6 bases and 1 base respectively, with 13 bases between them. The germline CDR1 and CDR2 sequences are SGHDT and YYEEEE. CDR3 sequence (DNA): TGTGCCAGCACCCGCCCGGGGTCCCAAGAGACCCAGTACTTC. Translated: CASTRPGSQETQYF.

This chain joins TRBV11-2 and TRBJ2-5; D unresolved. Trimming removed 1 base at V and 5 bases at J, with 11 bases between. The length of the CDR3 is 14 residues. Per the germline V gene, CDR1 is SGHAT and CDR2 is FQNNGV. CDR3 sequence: CASSLVTVGETQYF. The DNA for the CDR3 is TGTGCCAGCAGCTTAGTGACGGTCGGGGAGACCCAGTACTTC.